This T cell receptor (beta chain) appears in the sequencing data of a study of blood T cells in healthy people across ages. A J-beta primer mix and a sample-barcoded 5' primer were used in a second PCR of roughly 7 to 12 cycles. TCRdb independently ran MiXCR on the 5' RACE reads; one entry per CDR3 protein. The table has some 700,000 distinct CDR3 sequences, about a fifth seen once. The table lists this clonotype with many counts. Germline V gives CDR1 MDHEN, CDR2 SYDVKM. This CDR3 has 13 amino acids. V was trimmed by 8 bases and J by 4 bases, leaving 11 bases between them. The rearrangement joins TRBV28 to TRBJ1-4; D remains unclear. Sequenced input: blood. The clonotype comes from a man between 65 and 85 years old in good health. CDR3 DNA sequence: TGTGCCAGCTCCCGGTCCTTTAATGAAAAACTGTTTTTT. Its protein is CASSRSFNEKLFF.